The next 30 T cell receptor beta chains were all read from a single sample in a study of blood T cell repertoires in COVID-19. This table comes from immunoSEQ multiplex PCR, and its TCRdb copy is limited to in-frame clones, with some not included. Of about 86,000 clones in the sample, 70% to 90% were seen once. The sequencing input was peripheral blood. These receptors all come from a man aged 50 or older with acute or convalescent COVID-19.

The genes are TRBV6-5 and TRBJ1-1; D is possibly TRBD1 (5 bases). Germline V gene sequence: CDR1 MNHEY, CDR2 SVGAGI. This CDR3 is 13 amino acids long. V was pared by 10 bases and J by 0 bases, with 12 bases between. The CDR3 reads CATGRGVNTEAFF. For the CDR3, the DNA is TGTGCCACCGGGAGAGGGGTGAACACTGAAGCTTTCTTT.

This clone was recorded once. The chain has TRBV7-9 and TRBJ2-7; 9 bases agree with TRBD1. Trimming cost V 5 bases and J 2 bases; bases outside gene matches: 7. Germline-derived CDR1 and CDR2 are SEHNR and FQNEAQ (reference sequence). The CDR3 runs 15 residues. The CDR3 DNA is TGTGCCAGCAGCCCCAGGACAGGGGTCCCCTACGAGCAGTACTTC. This encodes CASSPRTGVPYEQYF. Full variable domain (rest looked up from reference TRBV7-9 and TRBJ2-7): DTGVSQNPRHKITKRGQNVTFRCDPISEHNRLYWYRQTLGQGPEFLTYFQNEAQLEKSRLLSDRFSAERPKGSFSTLEIQRTEQGDSAMYLCASSPRTGVPYEQYFGPGTRLTVT.

The V call is TRBV13, the J call TRBJ1-1; 8 bases match TRBD1. Per germline, CDR1 PRHDT and CDR2 FYEKMQ (reference sequence). This CDR3 spans 15 amino acids. J was trimmed by 1 base and V by 0 bases; bases with no gene match: 1. CDR3 nucleotide sequence: TGTGCCAGCAGCTTAGGCGGGACAGGGAACACTGAAGCTTTCTTT. The encoded protein is CASSLGGTGNTEAFF.

V gene TRBV7-2 combines with J gene TRBJ2-7; 7 bases match TRBD1. With V trimmed by 4 bases and J by 3 bases, 9 bases remained unmatched. The CDR3 runs to 15 residues. From germline, CDR1 is SGHTA and CDR2 FQGNSA. The CDR3 reads CASSSLTGTDYEQYF. The CDR3 DNA reads TGTGCCAGCAGCTCCTTGACAGGGACGGACTACGAGCAGTACTTC.

This clone was detected only a few times. The CDR3 sequence: CASSRDTNQPQHF. CDR3 bases: TGTGCCAGCAGTCGGGACACCAATCAGCCCCAGCATTTT. The chain recombines TRBV12-3 or TRBV12-4 with TRBJ1-5, with D perhaps matching TRBD1 (6 bases). Trimming pared 5 bases from V and 3 bases from J, leaving 8 bases between. This CDR3 spans 13 amino acids.

This chain uses TRBV5-1 with TRBJ1-2; possible D gene TRBD1, 5 bases. Per germline, CDR1 SGHRS and CDR2 YFSETQ. Trimming pared 0 bases from V and 6 bases from J, leaving 9 bases between. CDR3 length equals 13 residues. The CDR3 nucleotides are TGCGCCAGCAGCTTGGGACAGATCCATGGCTACACCTTC. Translation: CASSLGQIHGYTF.

The chain links TRBV6-2 or TRBV6-3 to TRBJ2-1, with D maybe TRBD1 (6 bases). The germline V gene has CDR1 MNHEY and CDR2 SVGEGT. CDR3 length: 15 amino acids. Trimming took off 6 bases at V and 5 bases at J, with 17 bases between the two ends. CDR3 DNA sequence: TGTGCCAGCAGCCCTGCCGGGACAAACAACAATGAGCAGTTCTTC. Its translation: CASSPAGTNNNEQFF.

This chain links TRBV19 with TRBJ1-6, with 7 bases aligning to TRBD1. V lost 5 bases to trimming and J lost 0 bases; unmatched junction nucleotides: 4. The CDR3 is 16 amino acids. Germline loops: CDR1 LNHDA, CDR2 SQIVND (reference sequence). The CDR3 loop reads CASSETGSSYNSPLHF. CDR3 DNA sequence: TGTGCCAGTAGTGAGACAGGGAGCTCCTATAATTCACCCCTCCACTTT.

The gene calls are TRBV28 and TRBJ2-2; D is unclear. The CDR3 extends over 14 amino acids. The V gene lost 2 bases and the J gene lost 7 bases, with 11 bases spanning the gap. Germline CDR1 is MDHEN and CDR2 is SYDVKM. The CDR3 reads CASSLRPRVGELFF. The CDR3 nucleotides read TGTGCCAGCAGTTTACGCCCCCGGGTCGGGGAGCTGTTTTTT.

With respect to this clone: At one of its ends the junction is not consistent with the germline gene, which may arise from a read error. The chain carries TRBV30 and TRBJ1-1; the match to TRBD1 covers 7 bases. Germline assignment: CDR1 GTSNPN and CDR2 SVGIG (reference sequence). The CDR3 extends over 13 amino acids. DNA for the CDR3: TGTGCCTGGAGTGTACAGACAGGGACTGAAGTTTTCTTT. This translates into CAWSVQTGTEVFF.

The V gene is TRBV5-1, the J gene TRBJ2-1; 7 nucleotides line up with TRBD1. CDR1 is SGHRS, CDR2 YFSETQ, per germline. With V trimmed by 4 bases and J by 1 base, 5 bases remained unmatched. CDR3 length: 15 amino acids. As DNA, the CDR3 is TGCGCCAGCAGCCACAGGACAGGATCCTACAATGAGCAGTTCTTC. Its protein is CASSHRTGSYNEQFF.

The rearrangement links TRBV3-1 (or the pseudogene TRBV3-2) to TRBJ1-1; 7 bases line up with TRBD1. The length of the CDR3 is 13 residues. J lost 10 bases, V lost 1 base, and 6 bases had no gene match. Germline V gives CDR1 LGHDT, CDR2 YNNKEL (reference sequence). CDR3 sequence: CASSQVPTGPAFF. For the CDR3, the DNA is TGTGCCAGCAGCCAAGTCCCGACAGGGCCAGCTTTCTTT.

The chain joins TRBV29-1 to TRBJ2-5; 12 nucleotides agree with TRBD2. CDR3 length: 13 residues. Germline V gene data show CDR1 as SQVTM and CDR2 as ANQGSEA. Trimming removed 3 bases from V and 5 bases from J; junction bases left unmatched: 1. CDR3 amino acids: CSVDLAGGETQYF. Here the CDR3 DNA reads TGCAGCGTTGATCTAGCGGGGGGGGAGACCCAGTACTTC.

The chain uses TRBV7-8 and TRBJ1-2, with D unresolved. V was shortened by 1 base and J by 4 bases, with 7 bases between the two germline ends. Germline CDR1 reads SGHVS; CDR2 reads FQNEAQ. This CDR3 is built from 13 residues. Here the CDR3 reads CASSLGRFYGYTF. The CDR3 nucleotides read TGTGCCAGCAGCTTAGGTCGTTTCTATGGCTACACCTTC.

The rearrangement joins TRBV5-5 to TRBJ2-1, with a weak D call TRBD2 (5 bases). The CDR3 extends over 13 amino acids. Germline lookup yields CDR1 SGHKS and CDR2 YYEKEE (reference sequence). V lost 0 bases and J 9 bases, leaving 10 bases between the germline ends. DNA of the CDR3: TGTGCCAGCAGCTTGGAGGGCGGAGGTGAGCAGTTCTTC. Translated, it gives CASSLEGGGEQFF. Drawing the rest from reference TRBV5-5 and TRBJ2-1, the complete variable domain is DAGVTQSPTHLIKTRGQQVTLRCSPISGHKSVSWYQQVLGQGPQFIFQYYEKEERGRGNFPDRFSARQFPNYSSELNVNALLLGDSALYLCASSLEGGGEQFFGPGTRLTVL.

This clone was seen only once. This rearrangement joins TRBV7-2 to TRBJ1-1; TRBD1 matches at 9 bases. V shed 5 bases, J shed 11 bases, and the junction held 9 bases outside the gene matches. Germline V lookup: CDR1 SGHTA, CDR2 FQGNSA. The CDR3 has 13 residues. The CDR3 DNA follows: TGTGCCAGCAGCCCCCTGACAGGGGGTGCGGCTTTCTTT. Protein: CASSPLTGGAAFF. The whole variable domain, remainder taken from reference TRBV7-2 and TRBJ1-1, is GAGVSQSPSNKVTEKGKDVELRCDPISGHTALYWYRQSLGQGLEFLIYFQGNSAPDKSGLPSDRFSAERTGGSVSTLTIQRTQQEDSAVYLCASSPLTGGAAFFGQGTRLTVV.

The CDR3 bases are TGTGCCATCAGTGGACAGGGGAACACCGGGGAGCTGTTTTTT. Its protein product is CAISGQGNTGELFF. The chain uses TRBV10-3 and TRBJ2-2; 7 positions match TRBD1. Germline lookup yields CDR1 ENHRY and CDR2 SYGVKD. Trimming took 4 bases from V and 1 from J; bases not matched to a gene: 0. CDR3 size: 14 residues.

This chain uses TRBV7-8 with TRBJ1-1, with 7 bases aligning to TRBD1. The CDR3 runs to 17 residues. Looked up from germline, CDR1 is SGHVS and CDR2 is FQNEAQ. Trimming took 1 base from V and 6 from J; bases not matched to a gene: 14. CDR3 region: CASSLDDRVRWGAEAFF. The DNA for the CDR3 is TGTGCCAGCAGCTTAGACGACAGGGTTAGGTGGGGCGCTGAAGCTTTCTTT.

The chain is built from TRBV6-5 and TRBJ1-5, with TRBD1 as a possible D gene (5 bases). This CDR3 spans 14 amino acids. Germline CDR1 MNHEY, CDR2 SVGAGI. Trimming shortened V by 5 bases and J by 3 bases, and 11 bases separated the two germline ends. As DNA, the CDR3 is TGTGCCAGCAGTCGCACAGGCCCCAATCAGCCCCAGCATTTT. Protein sequence: CASSRTGPNQPQHF.

V is TRBV19 and J is TRBJ2-2, with D unclear. This CDR3 has 12 residues. Trimming stripped 6 bases from V and 5 bases from J, with 7 bases between. Germline V CDR1 and CDR2: LNHDA, SQIVND (reference sequence). This chain's CDR3 is CASSHLTGELFF. CDR3 coding DNA: TGTGCCAGTAGCCACCTAACCGGGGAGCTGTTTTTT.

This chain links TRBV10-3 with TRBJ2-5, with 9 bases matching TRBD1. V was clipped by 6 bases and J by 2 bases; unmatched bases: 7. Germline V gene lookup returns CDR1 ENHRY and CDR2 SYGVKD. The CDR3 consists of 15 residues. CDR3 DNA sequence: TGTGCCATCAGCGTCCCGGGACAGGGTCAAGAGACCCAGTACTTC. Translated, it gives CAISVPGQGQETQYF.

The J gene is TRBJ2-7, the V gene TRBV6-5; 11 nucleotides agree with TRBD1. The CDR3 totals 15 residues. CDR1 is MNHEY, CDR2 SVGAGI, per germline. J lost 2 bases, V lost 5 bases, and 5 bases had no gene match. Here the CDR3 DNA reads TGTGCCAGCAGTCGGGACAGGGGGGAACCCTACGAGCAGTACTTC. This encodes CASSRDRGEPYEQYF.

The J gene is TRBJ2-2, the V gene TRBV29-1; 9 positions match TRBD2. CDR3 length: 14 amino acids. The V segment lost 6 bases and the J segment 6 bases; nucleotides outside the gene matches: 8. The germline V gene has CDR1 SQVTM and CDR2 ANQGSEA. The CDR3 DNA reads TGCAGCGTCCGAGCGGGAGGTATTGCCGGGGAGCTGTTTTTT. Its protein is CSVRAGGIAGELFF.

V and J are TRBV10-3 and TRBJ2-2, with 10 bases lining up with TRBD1. With 3 bases clipped from V and 6 bases from J, the junction kept 7 bases outside the gene matches. The CDR3 has 16 residues. CDR1 and CDR2 (germline): ENHRY, SYGVKD. CDR3 loop: CAISESGTGESGELFF. The CDR3 DNA reads TGTGCCATCAGTGAATCCGGGACAGGGGAGTCCGGGGAGCTGTTTTTT.

The chain recombines TRBV5-1 with TRBJ2-3; 8 positions match TRBD2. The V gene's germline CDR1 is SGHRS and CDR2 YFSETQ. V shed 0 bases and J 1 base; nucleotides not matched to a gene: 4. The length of the CDR3 is 16 residues. CDR3 DNA: TGCGCCAGCAGCTTGGCCAGAGCGGGAGGCACAGATACGCAGTATTTT. It yields the protein CASSLARAGGTDTQYF.

The chain is built from TRBV15 and TRBJ2-1; 13 nucleotides match TRBD2. The CDR3 has 16 residues. V trimming: 9 bases; J trimming: 12 bases; junction bases outside the gene matches: 17. Per germline, CDR1 LNHNV and CDR2 YYDKDF (reference sequence). The CDR3 reads CATTSLAGGPSSRQFF. Written as DNA, the CDR3 is TGTGCCACAACGTCACTAGCGGGAGGGCCCAGTAGTCGGCAGTTCTTC.

The genes are TRBV6-5 and TRBJ2-7; D is undetermined. CDR1 is MNHEY and CDR2 is SVGAGI in the germline V gene. V lost 8 bases and J lost 7, with 12 bases in between. CDR3 length equals 11 residues. In DNA, the CDR3 is TGTGCCAGCCGAACAGCTATGGAGCAGTACTTC. Amino acids: CASRTAMEQYF.

In its sample, this clone was seen once. V usage is TRBV6-5 and J usage is TRBJ1-4, with 7 bases aligning to TRBD1. Looked up from germline, CDR1 is MNHEY and CDR2 is SVGAGI. The CDR3 has 12 residues. The ends lost 6 bases at V and 7 bases at J; junction bases unmatched: 2. The CDR3 nucleotides are TGTGCCAGCAGCCGGGACAGTGAAAAACTGTTTTTT. Encoded protein: CASSRDSEKLFF.

This clone was counted once. V usage is TRBV7-2 and J usage is TRBJ1-5; 7 bases map to TRBD1. After removal of 2 bases from V and 6 bases from J, the junction contained 7 bases not matched to a gene. CDR3 size: 15 residues. CDR1 and CDR2 (germline): SGHTA, FQGNSA. Here the CDR3 DNA reads TGTGCCAGCAGCTTAAGACAGGGTGTAGGTCAGCCCCAGCATTTT. Its protein is CASSLRQGVGQPQHF. The full variable domain, in which reference TRBV7-2 and TRBJ1-5 provide the parts outside the CDR3, is GAGVSQSPSNKVTEKGKDVELRCDPISGHTALYWYRQSLGQGLEFLIYFQGNSAPDKSGLPSDRFSAERTGGSVSTLTIQRTQQEDSAVYLCASSLRQGVGQPQHFGDGTRLSIL.

V usage is TRBV3-1 (or the pseudogene TRBV3-2) and J usage is TRBJ1-6, with TRBD1 identical over 9 bases. Trimming removed 0 bases from V and 7 bases from J; junction bases left unmatched: 7. CDR1 is LGHDT, CDR2 YNNKEL, per germline (reference sequence). The CDR3 runs to 17 residues. DNA of the CDR3: TGTGCCAGCAGCCAAGATTCGGGGACAGGGAAAAATTCACCCCTCCACTTT. Its translation: CASSQDSGTGKNSPLHF.